The rows below give T cell receptor beta chains drawn from one sample of a study of cytomegalovirus exposure and HLA in healthy donors. Only in-frame clones appear in the TCRdb table, and some are missing; sequencing was by immunoSEQ multiplex PCR. The top ten clones hold about 2% of a sample with about 200,000 clones, roughly 84% of them seen once. Sequencing used PBMCs. The receptors shown here come from a woman aged 18-35 years in good health and CMV-seropositive. The CDR3 runs from the conserved cysteine through the conserved F or W. A D gene is named only where the DNA matches it firmly. The size field is filled for only some rows; it gives once, few, many or a size class.

length: 13; V: TRBV27; D: TRBD1; size: -; J: TRBJ1-2; CDR3: CASSATGVNGYTF; DNA: TGTGCCAGCAGTGCGACAGGGGTAAATGGCTACACCTTC
length: 16; V: TRBV6-5; D: -; size: once; J: TRBJ2-7; CDR3: CASSYSRQIPPYEQYF; DNA: TGTGCCAGCAGTTACTCGAGACAGATACCACCCTACGAGCAGTACTTC
length: 13; V: TRBV7-3; D: -; size: once; J: TRBJ2-5; CDR3: CASSFVLQETQYF; DNA: TGTGCCAGCAGCTTCGTCTTGCAAGAGACCCAGTACTTC
length: 12; V: TRBV2; D: -; size: -; J: TRBJ2-7; CDR3: CASVKGGNEQYF; DNA: TGTGCCAGCGTGAAGGGAGGTAACGAGCAGTACTTC
length: 15; V: TRBV27; D: TRBD1; size: -; J: TRBJ2-7; CDR3: CASSSQRQGRYEQYF; DNA: TGTGCCAGCAGTTCGCAGAGACAGGGGAGATACGAGCAGTACTTC
length: 16; V: TRBV27; D: -; size: once; J: TRBJ2-3; CDR3: CASSLLGSYSPDTQYF; DNA: TGTGCCAGCAGTTTATTGGGTAGCTACTCCCCCGATACGCAGTATTTT
length: 15; V: TRBV7-9; D: TRBD1; size: -; J: TRBJ1-2; CDR3: CASSSEPGTGNGYTF; DNA: TGTGCCAGCAGCTCAGAACCCGGGACAGGGAATGGCTACACCTTC
length: 17; V: TRBV2; D: TRBD2; size: -; J: TRBJ2-7; CDR3: CASSERAGRGLPYEQYF; DNA: TGTGCCAGCAGTGAACGGGCGGGGAGGGGACTTCCCTACGAGCAGTACTTC
length: 14; V: TRBV27; D: TRBD2; size: -; J: TRBJ2-1; CDR3: CASSLLGGHNEQFF; DNA: TGTGCCAGCAGTTTACTGGGAGGGCACAATGAGCAGTTCTTC
length: 16; V: TRBV4-1; D: -; size: -; J: TRBJ1-1; CDR3: CASSLVGISMNTEAFF; DNA: TGCGCCAGCAGCCTAGTCGGTATTTCGATGAACACTGAAGCTTTCTTT
length: 13; V: TRBV7-9; D: TRBD1; size: -; J: TRBJ2-7; CDR3: CAVPDRRTYEQYF; DNA: TGTGCCGTACCGGACAGGAGAACCTACGAGCAGTACTTC
length: 16; V: TRBV27; D: TRBD1; size: -; J: TRBJ1-5; CDR3: CASSLLRTGLNQPQHF; DNA: TGTGCCAGCAGTTTACTAAGGACAGGGCTGAATCAGCCCCAGCATTTT
length: 16; V: TRBV7-7; D: -; size: few; J: TRBJ2-7; CDR3: CASRRSLGPLLYEQYF; DNA: TGTGCCAGCAGACGTAGTCTGGGGCCTCTACTATACGAGCAGTACTTC
length: 13; V: TRBV13; D: -; size: -; J: TRBJ2-7; CDR3: CASSLDSSYEQYF; DNA: TGTGCCAGCAGCTTAGACAGCTCCTACGAGCAGTACTTC
length: 17; V: TRBV15; D: -; size: -; J: TRBJ2-1; CDR3: CATSSPGEGGSYNEQFF; DNA: TGTGCCACCAGCAGCCCTGGCGAAGGGGGCTCCTACAATGAGCAGTTCTTC
length: 12; V: TRBV29-1; D: -; size: -; J: TRBJ1-2; CDR3: CSAGQTNYGYTF; DNA: TGCAGCGCCGGACAGACTAACTATGGCTACACCTTC
length: 15; V: TRBV27; D: TRBD2; size: -; J: TRBJ2-1; CDR3: CASSLAGGFYNEQFF; DNA: TGTGCCAGCAGTCTAGCGGGGGGTTTTTACAATGAGCAGTTCTTC
length: 19; V: TRBV29-1; D: TRBD2; size: -; J: TRBJ2-3; CDR3: CSVPAEGKQRTSGRDTQYF; DNA: TGCAGCGTTCCCGCGGAGGGGAAGCAGCGGACTAGCGGGAGGGATACGCAGTATTTT
length: 11; V: TRBV5-1; D: -; size: once; J: TRBJ2-1; CDR3: CASARVNEQFF; DNA: TGCGCCAGCGCCCGGGTGAATGAGCAGTTCTTC
length: 15; V: TRBV9; D: TRBD2; size: -; J: TRBJ2-7; CDR3: CASSVVSGSLDEQYF; DNA: TGTGCCAGCAGCGTAGTGAGCGGGAGTCTCGACGAGCAGTACTTC
length: 14; V: TRBV9; D: -; size: -; J: TRBJ1-2; CDR3: CASSVGQTFYGYTF; DNA: TGTGCCAGCAGCGTAGGACAGACCTTCTATGGCTACACCTTC
length: 15; V: TRBV7-9; D: TRBD2; size: few; J: TRBJ2-5; CDR3: CASSFRLAGEETQYF; DNA: TGTGCCAGCAGCTTTCGACTAGCGGGGGAAGAGACCCAGTACTTC
length: 11; V: TRBV30; D: -; size: once; J: TRBJ1-5; CDR3: CAWGGDEPQHF; DNA: TGTGCCTGGGGAGGGGACGAGCCCCAGCATTTT
length: 14; V: TRBV30; D: TRBD2; size: -; J: TRBJ2-7; CDR3: CAWSPGPLGGEQYF; DNA: TGTGCCTGGAGTCCTGGTCCGCTCGGGGGGGAGCAGTACTTC
length: 18; V: TRBV13; D: -; size: -; J: TRBJ2-7; CDR3: CASSLVNGLGGSRDEQYF; DNA: TGTGCCAGCAGCTTAGTTAATGGATTAGGGGGATCCCGTGACGAGCAGTACTTC
length: 15; V: TRBV27; D: TRBD2; size: -; J: TRBJ2-2; CDR3: CASSFLAGNTGELFF; DNA: TGTGCCAGCAGTTTTCTAGCGGGAAACACCGGGGAGCTGTTTTTT
length: 15; V: TRBV29-1; D: TRBD1; size: -; J: TRBJ2-5; CDR3: CSVVKPGQGAETQYF; DNA: TGCAGCGTTGTCAAACCGGGACAGGGGGCAGAGACCCAGTACTTC
length: 13; V: TRBV2; D: -; size: once; J: TRBJ1-5; CDR3: CASIADWNQPQHF; DNA: TGTGCCAGCATTGCGGACTGGAATCAGCCCCAGCATTTT
length: 14; V: TRBV2; D: TRBD2; size: -; J: TRBJ2-5; CDR3: CASINGEGQETQYF; DNA: TGTGCCAGCATCAACGGGGAGGGCCAAGAGACCCAGTACTTC
length: 16; V: TRBV4-1; D: -; size: -; J: TRBJ2-7; CDR3: CASSQEALAGSYEQYF; DNA: TGCGCCAGCAGCCAAGAAGCGCTAGCTGGATCCTACGAGCAGTACTTC
length: 16; V: TRBV5-1; D: -; size: -; J: TRBJ2-1; CDR3: CASSSGLQEPLNEQFF; DNA: TGCGCCAGCAGCTCGGGACTCCAAGAACCCCTCAATGAGCAGTTCTTC
length: 14; V: TRBV9; D: -; size: -; J: TRBJ2-3; CDR3: CASSPQRATDTQYF; DNA: TGTGCCAGCAGCCCCCAGCGGGCAACAGATACGCAGTATTTT
length: 15; V: TRBV28; D: -; size: -; J: TRBJ1-5; CDR3: CASSSLLTGTQPQHF; DNA: TGTGCCAGCAGTTCACTGCTCACAGGGACTCAGCCCCAGCATTTT
length: 15; V: TRBV4-1; D: -; size: -; J: TRBJ1-1; CDR3: CASSQYRFEVTEAFF; DNA: TGCGCCAGCAGCCAATATAGGTTCGAGGTCACTGAAGCTTTCTTT
length: 15; V: TRBV5-1; D: TRBD1; size: -; J: TRBJ1-1; CDR3: CASSDTGAGNTEAFF; DNA: TGCGCCAGCAGCGATACAGGGGCGGGGAACACTGAAGCTTTCTTT
length: 14; V: TRBV6-1; D: TRBD2; size: -; J: TRBJ2-7; CDR3: CASSRQREGDEQYF; DNA: TGTGCCAGCAGTCGTCAGCGGGAGGGCGACGAGCAGTACTTC
length: 13; V: TRBV5-4; D: -; size: -; J: TRBJ1-1; CDR3: CASSLETGSEAFF; DNA: TGTGCCAGCAGCTTGGAGACGGGATCTGAAGCTTTCTTT
length: 13; V: TRBV28; D: TRBD1; size: -; J: TRBJ1-5; CDR3: CAGGRGLHQPQHF; DNA: TGTGCCGGGGGCAGGGGGCTACATCAGCCCCAGCATTTT
length: 16; V: TRBV2; D: TRBD2; size: -; J: TRBJ2-4; CDR3: CASSARGRRTKNIQYF; DNA: TGTGCCAGCAGTGCGCGCGGGAGGAGAACCAAAAACATTCAGTACTTC
length: 17; V: TRBV10-1; D: TRBD2; size: -; J: TRBJ2-2; CDR3: CASSQRDFSGDHRELFF; DNA: TGCGCCAGTTCCCAGCGGGACTTTAGCGGGGATCACCGGGAGCTGTTTTTT
length: 14; V: TRBV6-1; D: -; size: -; J: TRBJ2-7; CDR3: CASSEGAGRNEQYF; DNA: TGTGCCAGCAGTGAAGGCGCAGGGAGGAACGAGCAGTACTTC